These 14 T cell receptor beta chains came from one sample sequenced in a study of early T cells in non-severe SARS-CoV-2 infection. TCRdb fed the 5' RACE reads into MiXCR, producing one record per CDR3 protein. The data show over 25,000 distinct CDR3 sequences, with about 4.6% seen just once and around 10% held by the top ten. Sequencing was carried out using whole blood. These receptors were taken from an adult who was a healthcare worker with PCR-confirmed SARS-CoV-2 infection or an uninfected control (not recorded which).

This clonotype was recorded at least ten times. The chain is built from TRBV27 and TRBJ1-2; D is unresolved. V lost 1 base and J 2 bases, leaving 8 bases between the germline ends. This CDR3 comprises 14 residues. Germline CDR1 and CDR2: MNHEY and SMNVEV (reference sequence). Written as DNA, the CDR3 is TGTGCCAGCAGTTTATATGACGGAAACTATGGCTACACCTTC. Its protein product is CASSLYDGNYGYTF.

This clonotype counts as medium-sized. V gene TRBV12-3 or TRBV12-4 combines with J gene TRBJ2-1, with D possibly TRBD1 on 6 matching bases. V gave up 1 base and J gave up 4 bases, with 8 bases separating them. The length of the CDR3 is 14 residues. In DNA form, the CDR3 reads TGTGCCAGCAGTTTAGGACAGGCGTACAATGAGCAGTTCTTC. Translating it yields CASSLGQAYNEQFF.

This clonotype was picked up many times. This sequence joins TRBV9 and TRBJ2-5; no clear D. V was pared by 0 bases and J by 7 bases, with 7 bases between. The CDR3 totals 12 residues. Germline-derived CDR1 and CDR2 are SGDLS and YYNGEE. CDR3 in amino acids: CASSVDDGTQYF. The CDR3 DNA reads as TGTGCCAGCAGCGTAGATGACGGGACCCAGTACTTC.

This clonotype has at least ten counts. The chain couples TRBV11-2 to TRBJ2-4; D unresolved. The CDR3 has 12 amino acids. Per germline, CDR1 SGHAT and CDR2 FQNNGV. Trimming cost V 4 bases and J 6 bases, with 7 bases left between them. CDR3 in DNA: TGTGCCAGCAGCTCAGATTCAAACATTCAGTACTTC. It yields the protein CASSSDSNIQYF.

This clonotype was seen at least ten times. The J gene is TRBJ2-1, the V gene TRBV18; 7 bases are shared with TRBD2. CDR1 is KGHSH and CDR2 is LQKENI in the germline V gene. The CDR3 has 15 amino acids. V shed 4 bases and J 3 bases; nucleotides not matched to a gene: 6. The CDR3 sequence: CASSRSGTNYNEQFF. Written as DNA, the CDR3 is TGTGCCAGCTCACGATCCGGGACTAACTACAATGAGCAGTTCTTC.

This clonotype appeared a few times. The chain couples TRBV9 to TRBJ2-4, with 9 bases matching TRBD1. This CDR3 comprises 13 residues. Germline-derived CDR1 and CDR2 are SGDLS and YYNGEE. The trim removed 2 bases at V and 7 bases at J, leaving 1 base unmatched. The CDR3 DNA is TGTGCCAGCAGCGTCGGACAGGGGAACATTCAGTACTTC. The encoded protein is CASSVGQGNIQYF.

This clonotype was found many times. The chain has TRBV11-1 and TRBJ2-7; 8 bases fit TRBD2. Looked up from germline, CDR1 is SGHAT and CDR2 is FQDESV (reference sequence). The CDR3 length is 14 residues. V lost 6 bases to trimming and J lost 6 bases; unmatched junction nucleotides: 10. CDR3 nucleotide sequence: TGTGCCAGCAGGCCGGGACTAGGGACCTCCGAGCAGTACTTC. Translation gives CASRPGLGTSEQYF.

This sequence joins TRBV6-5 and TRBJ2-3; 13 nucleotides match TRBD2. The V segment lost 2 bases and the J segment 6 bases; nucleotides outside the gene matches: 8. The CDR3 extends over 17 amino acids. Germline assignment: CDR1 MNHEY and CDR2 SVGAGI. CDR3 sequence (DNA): TGTGCCAGCAGTTACGGAGGACTAGCGGGGGCCGAGGATACGCAGTATTTT. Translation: CASSYGGLAGAEDTQYF.

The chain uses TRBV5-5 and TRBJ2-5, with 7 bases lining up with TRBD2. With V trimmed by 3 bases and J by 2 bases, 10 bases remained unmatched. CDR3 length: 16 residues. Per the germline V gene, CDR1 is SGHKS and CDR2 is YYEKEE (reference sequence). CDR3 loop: CASSSPLAATQETQYF. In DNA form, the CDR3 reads TGTGCCAGCAGCTCCCCTCTAGCGGCTACACAAGAGACCCAGTACTTC.

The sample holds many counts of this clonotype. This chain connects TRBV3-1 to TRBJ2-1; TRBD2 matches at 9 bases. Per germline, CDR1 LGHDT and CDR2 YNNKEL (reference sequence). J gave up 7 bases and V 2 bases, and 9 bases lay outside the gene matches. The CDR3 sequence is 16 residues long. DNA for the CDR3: TGTGCCAGCAGCCAATCGAACAGACTAGCGGTAAATGAGCAGTTCTTC. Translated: CASSQSNRLAVNEQFF.

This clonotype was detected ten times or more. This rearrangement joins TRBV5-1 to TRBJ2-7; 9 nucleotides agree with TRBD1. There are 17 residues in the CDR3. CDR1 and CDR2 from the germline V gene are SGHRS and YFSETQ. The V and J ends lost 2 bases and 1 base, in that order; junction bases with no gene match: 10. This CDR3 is CASSFSPPGQGSYEQYF. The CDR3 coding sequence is TGCGCCAGCAGCTTCTCCCCCCCGGGACAGGGATCCTACGAGCAGTACTTC. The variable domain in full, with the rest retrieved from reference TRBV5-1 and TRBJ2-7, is KAGVTQTPRYLIKTRGQQVTLSCSPISGHRSVSWYQQTPGQGLQFLFEYFSETQRNKGNFPGRFSGRQFSNSRSEMNVSTLELGDSALYLCASSFSPPGQGSYEQYFGPGTRLTVT.

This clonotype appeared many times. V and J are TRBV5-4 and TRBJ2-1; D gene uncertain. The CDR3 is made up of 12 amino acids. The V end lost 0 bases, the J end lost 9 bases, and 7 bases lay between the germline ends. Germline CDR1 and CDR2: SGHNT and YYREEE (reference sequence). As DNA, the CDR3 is TGTGCCAGCAGCTTGGACTCGGCTGAGCAGTTCTTC. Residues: CASSLDSAEQFF.

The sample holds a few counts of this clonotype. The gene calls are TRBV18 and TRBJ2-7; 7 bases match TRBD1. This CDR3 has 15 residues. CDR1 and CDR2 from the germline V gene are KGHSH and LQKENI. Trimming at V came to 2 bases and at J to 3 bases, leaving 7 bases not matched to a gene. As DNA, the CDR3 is TGTGCCAGCTCACCAGAGACAGGGTTGGACTACGAGCAGTACTTC. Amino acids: CASSPETGLDYEQYF.

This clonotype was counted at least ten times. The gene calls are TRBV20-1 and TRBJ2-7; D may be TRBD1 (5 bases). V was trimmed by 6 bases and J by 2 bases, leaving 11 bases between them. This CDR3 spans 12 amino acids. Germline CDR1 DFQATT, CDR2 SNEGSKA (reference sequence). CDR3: CSANGQAYEQYF. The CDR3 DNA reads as TGCAGTGCCAATGGACAAGCCTACGAGCAGTACTTC.